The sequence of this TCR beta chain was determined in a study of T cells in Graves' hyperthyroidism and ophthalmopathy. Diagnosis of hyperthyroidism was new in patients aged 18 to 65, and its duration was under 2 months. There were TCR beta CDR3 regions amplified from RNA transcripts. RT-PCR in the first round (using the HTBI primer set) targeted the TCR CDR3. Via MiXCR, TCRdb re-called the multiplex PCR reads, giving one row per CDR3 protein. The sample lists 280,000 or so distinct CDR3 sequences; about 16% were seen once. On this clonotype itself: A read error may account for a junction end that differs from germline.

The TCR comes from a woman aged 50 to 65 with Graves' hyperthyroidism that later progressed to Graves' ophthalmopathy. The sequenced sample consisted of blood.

This CDR3 reads CASSRDRDWSCNEQFF. The CDR3 DNA reads as TGTGCCAGCAGCCGAGACCGGGACTGGTCCTGCAATGAGCAGTTCTTC. V and J are TRBV5-6 and TRBJ2-1; a possible D gene is TRBD2 (6 bases). CDR1 is SGHDT and CDR2 is YYEEEE in the germline V gene. The CDR3 length is 16 residues.